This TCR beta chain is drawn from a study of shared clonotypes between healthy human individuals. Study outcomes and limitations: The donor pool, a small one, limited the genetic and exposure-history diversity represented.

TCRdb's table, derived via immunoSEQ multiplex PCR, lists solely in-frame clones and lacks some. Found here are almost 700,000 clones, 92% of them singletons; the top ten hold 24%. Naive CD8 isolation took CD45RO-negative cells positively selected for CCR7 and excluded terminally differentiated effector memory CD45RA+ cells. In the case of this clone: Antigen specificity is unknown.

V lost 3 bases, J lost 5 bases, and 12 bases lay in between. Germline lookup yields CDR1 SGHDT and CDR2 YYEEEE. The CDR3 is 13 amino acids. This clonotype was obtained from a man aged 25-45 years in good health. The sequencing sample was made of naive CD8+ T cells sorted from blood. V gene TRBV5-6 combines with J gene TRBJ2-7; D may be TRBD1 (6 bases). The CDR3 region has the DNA TGTGCCAGCAGCTACGGGACATCCGACGAGCAGTACTTC. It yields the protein CASSYGTSDEQYF.